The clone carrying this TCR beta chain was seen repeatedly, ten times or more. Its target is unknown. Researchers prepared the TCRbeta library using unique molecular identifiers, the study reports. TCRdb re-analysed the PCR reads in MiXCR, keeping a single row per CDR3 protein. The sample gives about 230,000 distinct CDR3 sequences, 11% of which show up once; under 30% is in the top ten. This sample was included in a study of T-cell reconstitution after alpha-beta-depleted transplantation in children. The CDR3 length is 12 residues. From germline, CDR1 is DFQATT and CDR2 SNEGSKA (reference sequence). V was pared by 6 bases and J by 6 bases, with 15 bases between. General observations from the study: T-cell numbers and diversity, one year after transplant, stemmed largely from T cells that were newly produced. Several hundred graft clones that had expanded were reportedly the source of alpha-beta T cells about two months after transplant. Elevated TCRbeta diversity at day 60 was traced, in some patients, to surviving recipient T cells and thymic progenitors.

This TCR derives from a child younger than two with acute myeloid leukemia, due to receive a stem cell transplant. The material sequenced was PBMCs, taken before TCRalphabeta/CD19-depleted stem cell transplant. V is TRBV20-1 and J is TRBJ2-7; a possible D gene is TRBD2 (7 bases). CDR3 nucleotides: TGCAGTGCCCGTAGGGGGGGGTCCGAGCAGTACTTC. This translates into CSARRGGSEQYF.